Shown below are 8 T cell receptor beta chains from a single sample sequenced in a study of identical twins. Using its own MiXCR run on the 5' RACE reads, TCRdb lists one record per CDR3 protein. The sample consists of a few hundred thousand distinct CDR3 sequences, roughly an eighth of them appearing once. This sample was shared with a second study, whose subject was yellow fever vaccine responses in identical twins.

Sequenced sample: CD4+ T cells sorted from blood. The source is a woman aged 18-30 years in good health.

In DNA, the CDR3 is TGTGCCAGCAGCTTAGACCTAGCGCGCCGAGGGACCGGGGAGCTGTTTTTT. Encoded protein: CASSLDLARRGTGELFF. V and J are TRBV7-8 and TRBJ2-2; perhaps TRBD2 as D (6 bases). Looked up from germline, CDR1 is SGHVS and CDR2 is FQNEAQ. The V gene lost 1 base and the J gene lost 5 bases, with 17 bases spanning the gap. This CDR3 region has 17 residues. Looking up the rest from reference TRBV7-8 and TRBJ2-2 gives the full variable domain: GAGVSQSPRYKVAKRGQDVALRCDPISGHVSLFWYQQALGQGPEFLTYFQNEAQLDKSGLPSDRFFAERPEGSVSTLKIQRTQQEDSAVYLCASSLDLARRGTGELFFGEGSRLTVL.

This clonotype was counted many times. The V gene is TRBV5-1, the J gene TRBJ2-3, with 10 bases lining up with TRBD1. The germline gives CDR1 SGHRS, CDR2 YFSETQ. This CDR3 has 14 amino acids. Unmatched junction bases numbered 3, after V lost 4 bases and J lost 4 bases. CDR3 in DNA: TGCGCCAGCAGCCCGACAGGGGGCCCAGATACGCAGTATTTT. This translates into CASSPTGGPDTQYF.

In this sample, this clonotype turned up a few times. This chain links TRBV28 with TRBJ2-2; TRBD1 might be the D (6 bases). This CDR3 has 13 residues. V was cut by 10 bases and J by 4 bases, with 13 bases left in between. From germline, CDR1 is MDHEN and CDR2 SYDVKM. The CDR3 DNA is TGTGCCACCTGCCGCAGGGGCACCGGGGAGCTGTTTTTT. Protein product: CATCRRGTGELFF.

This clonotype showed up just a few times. This CDR3 is CASSLGQSDYEQYF. DNA for the CDR3: TGCGCCAGCAGCTTGGGTCAGTCAGACTACGAGCAGTACTTC. The chain has TRBV5-1 and TRBJ2-7; D not certain. The germline V gene encodes CDR1 SGHRS and CDR2 YFSETQ. Trimming pared 0 bases from V and 3 bases from J, leaving 10 bases between. CDR3 size: 14 residues. Full variable domain (remainder filled in from reference TRBV5-1 and TRBJ2-7): KAGVTQTPRYLIKTRGQQVTLSCSPISGHRSVSWYQQTPGQGLQFLFEYFSETQRNKGNFPGRFSGRQFSNSRSEMNVSTLELGDSALYLCASSLGQSDYEQYFGPGTRLTVT.

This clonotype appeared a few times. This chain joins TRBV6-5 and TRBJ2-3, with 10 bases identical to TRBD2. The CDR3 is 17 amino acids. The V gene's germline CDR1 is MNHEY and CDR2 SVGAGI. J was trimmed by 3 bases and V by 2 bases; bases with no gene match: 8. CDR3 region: CASSYIFLAGDTDTQYF. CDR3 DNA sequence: TGTGCCAGCAGTTACATCTTCCTAGCGGGGGATACAGATACGCAGTATTTT.

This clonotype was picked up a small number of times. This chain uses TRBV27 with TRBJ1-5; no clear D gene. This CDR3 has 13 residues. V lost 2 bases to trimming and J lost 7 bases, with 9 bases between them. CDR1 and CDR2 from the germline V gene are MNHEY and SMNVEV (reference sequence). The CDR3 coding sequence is TGTGCCAGCAGTTTACGGGGTGGACAGCCCCAGCATTTT. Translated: CASSLRGGQPQHF.

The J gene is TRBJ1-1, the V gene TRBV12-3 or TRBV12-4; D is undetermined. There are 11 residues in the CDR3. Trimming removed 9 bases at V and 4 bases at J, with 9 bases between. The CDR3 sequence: CASREVTEAFF. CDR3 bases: TGTGCCAGTCGGGAGGTCACTGAAGCTTTCTTT.

The CDR3, as DNA: TGTGCCAGCAGTTTATACCTAGCGGGAGAAATGTACGAGCAGTACTTC. Encoded protein: CASSLYLAGEMYEQYF. The V gene is TRBV28, the J gene TRBJ2-7; 10 bases are a match to TRBD2. In germline, CDR1 is MDHEN, CDR2 SYDVKM. Trimming cost V 1 base and J 4 bases; bases outside gene matches: 7. This CDR3 comprises 16 residues.